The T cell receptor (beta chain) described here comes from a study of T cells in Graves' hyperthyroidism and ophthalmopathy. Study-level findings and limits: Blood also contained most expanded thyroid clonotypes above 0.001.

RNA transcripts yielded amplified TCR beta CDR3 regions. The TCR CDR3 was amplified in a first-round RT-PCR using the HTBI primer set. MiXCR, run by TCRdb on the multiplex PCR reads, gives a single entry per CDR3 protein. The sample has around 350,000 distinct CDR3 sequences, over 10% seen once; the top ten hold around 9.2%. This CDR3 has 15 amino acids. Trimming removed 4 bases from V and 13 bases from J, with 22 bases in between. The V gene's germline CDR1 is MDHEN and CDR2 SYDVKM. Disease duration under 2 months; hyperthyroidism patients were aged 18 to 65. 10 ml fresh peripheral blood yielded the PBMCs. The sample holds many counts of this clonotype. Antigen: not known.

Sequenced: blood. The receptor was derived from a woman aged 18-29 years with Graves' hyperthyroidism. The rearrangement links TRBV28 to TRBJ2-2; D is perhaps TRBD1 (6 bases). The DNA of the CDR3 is TGTGCCAGCAGTTATACGGTACAGGGAACCCGAGGGCTGTTTTTT. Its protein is CASSYTVQGTRGLFF.